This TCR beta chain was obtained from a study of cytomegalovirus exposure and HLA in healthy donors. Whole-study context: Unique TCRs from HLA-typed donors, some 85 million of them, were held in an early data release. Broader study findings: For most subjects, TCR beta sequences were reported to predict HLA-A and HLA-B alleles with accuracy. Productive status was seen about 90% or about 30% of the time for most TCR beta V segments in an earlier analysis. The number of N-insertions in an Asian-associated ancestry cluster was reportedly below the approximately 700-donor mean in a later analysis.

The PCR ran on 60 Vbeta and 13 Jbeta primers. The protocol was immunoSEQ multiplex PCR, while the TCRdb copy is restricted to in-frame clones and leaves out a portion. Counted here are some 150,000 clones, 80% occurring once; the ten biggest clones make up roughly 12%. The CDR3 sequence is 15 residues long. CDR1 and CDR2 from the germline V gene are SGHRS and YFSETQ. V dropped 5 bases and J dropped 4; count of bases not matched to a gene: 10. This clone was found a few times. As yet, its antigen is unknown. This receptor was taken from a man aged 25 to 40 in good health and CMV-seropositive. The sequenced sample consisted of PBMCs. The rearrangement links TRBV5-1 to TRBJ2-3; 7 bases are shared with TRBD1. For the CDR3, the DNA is TGCGCCAGCAGGCTCGGGACAGCCGAGGCAGATACGCAGTATTTT. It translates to CASRLGTAEADTQYF.